This T cell receptor (beta chain) derives from a study of blood T cell repertoires in COVID-19. On the study more broadly: The United States, Italy and Spain were the sources of the acute and convalescent COVID-19 samples.

Per the germline V gene, CDR1 is GTSNPN and CDR2 is SVGIG (reference sequence). The CDR3 spans 15 residues. The V and J ends lost 2 bases and 3 bases, in that order; junction bases with no gene match: 6. In the authors' methods: The assay estimated nucleated cells by amplifying reference gene primers. Method: immunoSEQ multiplex PCR; TCRdb's copy keeps in-frame clones and lacks some. The V and J calls and clone size are taken from that table; D and trimming were inferred from the DNA. The repertoire holds more than 150,000 clones, 80% to 85% seen once, with 5.5% to 7.5% in the top ten. The clonotype was recovered from a woman aged 40 to 50 with acute or convalescent COVID-19. The chain joins TRBV30 to TRBJ1-5, with 8 bases fitting TRBD1. The sequencing sample was made of peripheral blood. The CDR3 bases are TGTGCCTGGAGTCCAGGGGGCGGCGCCAATCAGCCCCAGCATTTT. This sequence encodes CAWSPGGGANQPQHF.